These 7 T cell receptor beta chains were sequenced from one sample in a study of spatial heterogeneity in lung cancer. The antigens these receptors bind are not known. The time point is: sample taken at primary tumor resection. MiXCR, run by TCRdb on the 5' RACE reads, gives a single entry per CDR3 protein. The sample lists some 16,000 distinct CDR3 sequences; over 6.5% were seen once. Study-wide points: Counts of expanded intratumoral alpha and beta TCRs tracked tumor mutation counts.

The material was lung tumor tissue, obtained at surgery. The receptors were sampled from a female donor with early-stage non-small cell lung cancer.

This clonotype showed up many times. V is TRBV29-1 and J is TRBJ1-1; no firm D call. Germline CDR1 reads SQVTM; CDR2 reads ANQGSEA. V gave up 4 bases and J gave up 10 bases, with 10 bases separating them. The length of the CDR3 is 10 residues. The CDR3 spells CSVVRELAFF. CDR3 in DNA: TGCAGCGTTGTACGGGAGTTAGCTTTCTTT.

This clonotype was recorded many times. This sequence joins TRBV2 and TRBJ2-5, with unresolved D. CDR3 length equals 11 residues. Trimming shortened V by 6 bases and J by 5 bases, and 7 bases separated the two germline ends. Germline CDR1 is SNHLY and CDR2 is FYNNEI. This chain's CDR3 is CASRLSETQYF. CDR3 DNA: TGTGCCAGCAGACTAAGTGAGACCCAGTACTTC.

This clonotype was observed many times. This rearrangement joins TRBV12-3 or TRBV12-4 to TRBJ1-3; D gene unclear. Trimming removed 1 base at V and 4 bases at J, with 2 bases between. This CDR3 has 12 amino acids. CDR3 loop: CASSLGGNTIYF. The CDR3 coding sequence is TGTGCCAGCAGTTTAGGGGGAAACACCATATATTTT.

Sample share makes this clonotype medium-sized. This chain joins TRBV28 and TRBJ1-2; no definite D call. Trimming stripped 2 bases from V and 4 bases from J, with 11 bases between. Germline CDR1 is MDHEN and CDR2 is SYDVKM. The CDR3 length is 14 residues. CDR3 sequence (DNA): TGTGCCAGCAGTTTAGGTCAGAGAATCTATGGCTACACCTTC. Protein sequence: CASSLGQRIYGYTF.

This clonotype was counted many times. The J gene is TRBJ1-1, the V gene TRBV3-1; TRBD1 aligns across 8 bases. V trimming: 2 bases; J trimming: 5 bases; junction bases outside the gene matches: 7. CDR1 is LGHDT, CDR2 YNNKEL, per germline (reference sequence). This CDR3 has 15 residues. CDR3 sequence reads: CASSQRPTGVTEAFF. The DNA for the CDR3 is TGTGCCAGCAGCCAAAGACCGACAGGGGTGACTGAAGCTTTCTTT.

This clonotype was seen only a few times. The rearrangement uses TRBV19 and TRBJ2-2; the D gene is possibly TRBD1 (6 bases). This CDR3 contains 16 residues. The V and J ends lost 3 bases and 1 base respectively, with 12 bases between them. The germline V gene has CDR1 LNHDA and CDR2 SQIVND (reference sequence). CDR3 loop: CASSIYPDRNTGELFF. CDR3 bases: TGTGCCAGTAGTATTTACCCGGACAGGAACACCGGGGAGCTGTTTTTT.

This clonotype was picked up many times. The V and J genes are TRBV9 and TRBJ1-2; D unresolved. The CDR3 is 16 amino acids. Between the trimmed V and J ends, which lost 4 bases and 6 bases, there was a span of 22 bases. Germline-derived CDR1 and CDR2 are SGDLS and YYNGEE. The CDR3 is CASSSSPYGTKDGYTF. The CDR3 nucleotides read TGTGCCAGCAGCTCCTCTCCTTACGGTACCAAGGATGGCTACACCTTC.